A single sample gave rise to the 2 T cell receptor beta chains below, sequenced in a study of blood T cells in healthy people across ages. A second roughly 6 to 12 cycle PCR used barcoded and J-beta primers. TCRdb used MiXCR to reprocess the 5' RACE reads, holding one entry per CDR3 protein. The sample carries around 1,000,000 distinct CDR3 sequences, about 25% recorded once. The same sample was also used in a study of T cells of mothers and their children.

The source material was blood. The receptor source for this set is a girl aged 2-15 years in good health.

The CDR3 loop is CASSGRQAYEQYF. CDR3 nucleotides: TGTGCCAGCAGCGGACGACAGGCCTACGAGCAGTACTTC. This chain uses TRBV7-9 with TRBJ2-7; D perhaps matches TRBD1 (6 bases). Per the germline V gene, CDR1 is SEHNR and CDR2 is FQNEAQ (reference sequence). This CDR3 spans 13 amino acids. Between the trimmed V and J ends, which lost 5 bases and 2 bases, there was a span of 10 bases.

This chain joins TRBV20-1 and TRBJ2-1, with no clear D. The CDR3 runs 13 residues. CDR1 DFQATT and CDR2 SNEGSKA come from the germline V gene (reference sequence). The V end was cut by 1 base, the J end by 2 bases, with 6 bases between. CDR3 bases: TGCAGTGCTAGAGGCCCTACCTACAATGAGCAGTTCTTC. Its protein product is CSARGPTYNEQFF.